This TCR beta chain was documented in a study of T cell changes during pregnancy in multiple sclerosis. TCRdb's table, derived via immunoSEQ multiplex PCR, lists solely in-frame clones and lacks some. The table has approximately 38,000 clones, roughly 89% seen once. This specimen was CD8+ T cells from peripheral blood mononuclear cells, taken in the second trimester of pregnancy. This clonotype was sampled from a female donor with multiple sclerosis, enrolled in a pregnancy study.

The CDR3 loop is CASSWAGANYGYTF. In DNA, the CDR3 is TGTGCCAGCAGCTGGGCGGGGGCTAACTATGGCTACACCTTC. V and J are TRBV5-4 and TRBJ1-2; weak D call: TRBD1 (5 bases). Trimming took off 3 bases at V and 0 bases at J, with 9 bases between the two ends. Per the germline V gene, CDR1 is SGHNT and CDR2 is YYREEE (reference sequence). The CDR3 has 14 amino acids.